The TCR beta chain described here comes from a study of regulatory T cells in long-lasting Graves disease. Study-wide background: Prior antithyroid drug treatment in newly diagnosed Graves' patients lasted under 3 months. Points from the study as a whole: Sampling was limited to peripheral blood rather than thyroid tissue.

This clonotype was counted between two and nine times. As yet, its antigen is unknown. Arm-PCR of CDR3 regions and iRepertoire HTBI primers were used to build TCR beta libraries. Using its own MiXCR run on the multiplex PCR reads, TCRdb lists one record per CDR3 protein. Here the sample spans some 490,000 distinct CDR3 sequences, around 11% being singletons. Time point defined: newly diagnosed GD, antithyroid drugs for less than 3 months. PBMCs were the source of the RNA used for TCR sequencing. EDTA tubes received around 9.9 milliliters of collected peripheral blood. This sample was also put to use in a study of T cells in Graves' hyperthyroidism and ophthalmopathy.

The clonotype originates from a woman in her 30s with Graves disease. The sample was peripheral blood mononuclear cells (PBMCs), taken at new diagnosis, from a patient treated with antithyroid drugs.

The CDR3 DNA sequence: TGTGCCTGGTCAGCGGGAGCCGGGACCGGGGAGCTGTTTTTT. This codes for CAWSAGAGTGELFF. The V and J genes are TRBV30 and TRBJ2-2, with TRBD2 identical over 8 bases. Per the germline V gene, CDR1 is GTSNPN and CDR2 is SVGIG (reference sequence). The CDR3 extends over 14 amino acids. The V and J ends lost 5 bases and 5 bases, in that order; junction bases with no gene match: 7.